The entry below gives a single T cell receptor (beta chain) sequence along with its context. CDR1 and CDR2 from the germline V gene are DFQATT and SNEGSKA (reference sequence). Trimming cost V 6 bases and J 5 bases, with 11 bases left between them. CDR3 length equals 12 residues. Researchers took RNA transcripts and amplified the TCR beta CDR3 regions from them. Initially, a first-round RT-PCR of the TCR CDR3 employed the HTBI primer set. MiXCR, applied by TCRdb to the multiplex PCR reads, yields one record per CDR3 protein. This sample has around 490,000 distinct CDR3 sequences, with about 20% found just once. This entry belongs to a study of T cells in Graves' hyperthyroidism and ophthalmopathy.

The rearrangement uses TRBV20-1 and TRBJ1-3; D gene uncertain. Sequenced: blood. This receptor was obtained from a man aged 35-49 years with Graves' ophthalmopathy. The CDR3 nucleotides read TGCAGTGCCGAGGTTAGGCGAAACACCATATATTTT. As protein: CSAEVRRNTIYF.